The 22 T cell receptor beta chains in this list originate from one sample, sequenced in a study of identical twins. TCRdb called the 5' RACE reads again in MiXCR, with one record for every CDR3 protein. The sample has fewer than 900,000 distinct CDR3 sequences, 18% seen once. These data were likewise used in another study, on T cells expressing NK-cell markers.

The specimen sequenced was PBMCs. These TCRs come from a woman aged 18-29 years in good health.

The sample holds a few counts of this clonotype. The chain couples TRBV29-1 to TRBJ2-7; 7 bases fit TRBD1. The CDR3 is made up of 14 amino acids. CDR1 SQVTM and CDR2 ANQGSEA come from the germline V gene. Trimming at V came to 1 base and at J to 5 bases, leaving 8 bases not matched to a gene. CDR3 in amino acids: CSVEGRQGNDEQYF. The CDR3 DNA sequence: TGCAGCGTTGAAGGTCGACAGGGTAACGACGAGCAGTACTTC.

In its sample, this clonotype was seen a few times. The chain joins TRBV10-2 to TRBJ2-3, with D unresolved. Trimming removed 7 bases from V and 4 bases from J, with 6 bases in between. The CDR3 sequence is 11 residues long. Germline CDR1 is WSHSY and CDR2 is SAAADI. Written as DNA, the CDR3 is TGCGCCAGCATAGAAGCAGATACGCAGTATTTT. The encoded protein is CASIEADTQYF.

J is TRBJ1-2 and V is TRBV6-1; 7 nucleotides agree with TRBD1. The germline V gene has CDR1 MNHNS and CDR2 SASEGT. CDR3 size: 13 residues. J lost 3 bases, V lost 6 bases, and 4 bases had no gene match. This CDR3 reads CASRSDRDYGYTF. CDR3 nucleotides: TGTGCCAGCAGGTCCGACAGGGACTATGGCTACACCTTC.

This clonotype was detected a few times. The chain recombines TRBV12-3 or TRBV12-4 with TRBJ1-3; D call uncertain. The V gene lost 6 bases and the J gene lost 1 base, with 10 bases spanning the gap. This CDR3 has 14 residues. The CDR3 sequence is CASRPAASGNTIYF. CDR3 in DNA: TGTGCCAGCAGGCCCGCTGCTTCTGGAAACACCATATATTTT.

This clonotype was recorded at least ten times. The chain combines TRBV20-1 with TRBJ2-7; D is perhaps TRBD2 (6 bases). The germline CDR1 and CDR2 sequences are DFQATT and SNEGSKA (reference sequence). V lost 0 bases and J lost 0, with 12 bases in between. The CDR3 length is 15 residues. The CDR3 region is CSARDRRLGSYEQYF. The CDR3, as DNA: TGCAGTGCTAGAGATCGTCGACTAGGCTCCTACGAGCAGTACTTC.

A few counts support this clonotype. The junction differs from germline at one of its ends, possibly a read error. This chain links TRBV7-8 with TRBJ2-4, with 7 bases lining up with TRBD1. The length of the CDR3 is 12 residues. In germline, CDR1 is SGHVS, CDR2 FQNEAQ. CDR3 protein: CASSLGGLIQYF. In DNA form, the CDR3 reads TGTGCCAGCAGTTTAGGGGGCCTCATTCAGTACTTC.

The chain uses TRBV20-1 and TRBJ2-7; possibly TRBD2 for D (5 bases). The ends were cut back, 7 bases at V and 3 bases at J, with 13 bases in the middle. The CDR3 length is 12 residues. Germline V gene lookup returns CDR1 DFQATT and CDR2 SNEGSKA (reference sequence). CDR3 amino acids: CSVGILGYEQYF. The CDR3 nucleotides are TGCAGTGTCGGGATACTAGGCTACGAGCAGTACTTC.

This sequence joins TRBV12-3 or TRBV12-4 and TRBJ2-7, with 7 bases aligning to TRBD2. V shed 6 bases, J shed 6 bases, and the junction held 14 bases outside the gene matches. The CDR3 is 15 amino acids. The DNA of the CDR3 is TGTGCCAGCAGCCCCGGCGGGAGTCGGGATGGCGAGCAGTACTTC. Its translation: CASSPGGSRDGEQYF.

The chain is built from TRBV12-3 or TRBV12-4 and TRBJ2-1, with 8 bases that match TRBD2. The CDR3 runs 11 residues. With V trimmed by 6 bases and J by 12 bases, 4 bases remained unmatched. CDR3 in amino acids: CASRLAGGQFF. CDR3 sequence (DNA): TGTGCCAGCAGACTTGCGGGGGGGCAGTTCTTC.

The table lists this clonotype with a few counts. The J gene is TRBJ1-2, the V gene TRBV7-2; 7 bases agree with TRBD1. The germline gives CDR1 SGHTA, CDR2 FQGNSA. This CDR3 contains 15 residues. Trimming cost V 6 bases and J 4 bases; bases outside gene matches: 11. CDR3 amino acids: CASSVSGQRPYGYTF. The CDR3 region has the DNA TGTGCCAGCAGTGTTTCGGGACAGAGACCCTATGGCTACACCTTC.

This sequence joins TRBV29-1 and TRBJ2-3; TRBD2 matches 15 bases. CDR1 is SQVTM and CDR2 is ANQGSEA in the germline V gene. The CDR3 totals 14 residues. With 6 bases clipped from V and 7 bases from J, the junction kept 5 bases outside the gene matches. CDR3 region: CSVGLAGGPNTQYF. CDR3 DNA: TGCAGCGTCGGACTAGCGGGAGGGCCAAATACGCAGTATTTT.

This clonotype was seen a handful of times. The V and J genes are TRBV7-9 and TRBJ2-2; D remains unclear. The V gene's germline CDR1 is SEHNR and CDR2 FQNEAQ (reference sequence). V lost 0 bases to trimming and J lost 4 bases, with 15 bases between them. The CDR3 has 17 residues. CDR3 amino acids: CASSLAPAGRGTGELFF. Written as DNA, the CDR3 is TGTGCCAGCAGCTTAGCGCCGGCAGGCCGTGGCACCGGGGAGCTGTTTTTT. Together with reference TRBV7-9 and TRBJ2-2, the CDR3 gives the full variable domain: DTGVSQNPRHKITKRGQNVTFRCDPISEHNRLYWYRQTLGQGPEFLTYFQNEAQLEKSRLLSDRFSAERPKGSFSTLEIQRTEQGDSAMYLCASSLAPAGRGTGELFFGEGSRLTVL.

J is TRBJ2-3 and V is TRBV20-1; unclear D gene. V was pared by 0 bases and J by 6 bases, with 13 bases between. Looked up from germline, CDR1 is DFQATT and CDR2 is SNEGSKA (reference sequence). This CDR3 has 14 amino acids. CDR3 loop: CSARDRLSRDTQYF. The CDR3 DNA reads TGCAGTGCTAGAGACCGCTTGAGCCGGGATACGCAGTATTTT.

This chain uses TRBV5-5 with TRBJ2-7; TRBD2 might be the D (7 bases). This CDR3 is 15 amino acids long. Germline values: CDR1 SGHKS, CDR2 YYEKEE (reference sequence). Trimming left V 2 bases short and J 1 base short, with 13 bases between. The CDR3 loop reads CASSFSGGWSYEQYF. The CDR3 DNA is TGTGCCAGCAGCTTTTCGGGGGGCTGGTCCTACGAGCAGTACTTC.

This clonotype was counted between two and nine times. This rearrangement joins TRBV12-5 to TRBJ1-1; D is unclear. Germline assignment: CDR1 LGHNT and CDR2 FRNRAP. V was clipped by 1 base and J by 1 base, with 7 bases between them. The CDR3 runs 14 residues. CDR3: CASGLAQPNTEAFF. The CDR3 DNA reads as TGTGCTAGTGGTTTGGCTCAGCCGAACACTGAAGCTTTCTTT.

The V gene is TRBV4-3, the J gene TRBJ2-7; no clear D gene. The germline V gene has CDR1 LGHNA and CDR2 YSLEER. The CDR3 has 14 residues. V was cut by 0 bases and J by 0 bases, with 6 bases left in between. CDR3 nucleotide sequence: TGCGCCAGCAGCCAAGACACCGTCTCCTACGAGCAGTACTTC. Amino acids: CASSQDTVSYEQYF.

The chain joins TRBV30 to TRBJ1-1; D gene ambiguous. Trimming shortened V by 4 bases and J by 5 bases, and 8 bases separated the two germline ends. The germline CDR1 and CDR2 sequences are GTSNPN and SVGIG (reference sequence). The CDR3 has 11 residues. CDR3 nucleotide sequence: TGTGCCTGGAAACGAGGGACTGAAGCTTTCTTT. Its protein is CAWKRGTEAFF.

Comment on this clonotype: An end of the junction does not agree with germline; a read error may underlie this. The chain has TRBV12-3 or TRBV12-4 and TRBJ2-3; tentatively, D is TRBD1 (6 bases). CDR3 length: 15 residues. CDR3 nucleotides: TGTGCCAGCAGTTTGGGCAGGGGCTGGACAGATACGCAGAATTTT. Its translation is CASSLGRGWTDTQNF.

This clonotype was seen ten or more times. The rearrangement joins TRBV27 to TRBJ2-1; TRBD1 is a possible D gene (6 bases). This CDR3 has 14 residues. The ends were cut back, 5 bases at V and 6 bases at J, with 14 bases in the middle. Germline V lookup: CDR1 MNHEY, CDR2 SMNVEV (reference sequence). The CDR3 DNA reads as TGTGCCAGCAGTCTCCTACAGGGAGCCAATGAGCAGTTCTTC. It encodes CASSLLQGANEQFF.

The rearrangement uses TRBV20-1 and TRBJ2-5; D unclear. V gave up 3 bases and J gave up 2 bases, with 13 bases separating them. The length of the CDR3 is 14 residues. In germline, CDR1 is DFQATT, CDR2 SNEGSKA (reference sequence). The CDR3 region has the DNA TGCAGTGCTAGCGGCCTGCGCGTACAAGAGACCCAGTACTTC. Residues: CSASGLRVQETQYF.

For the CDR3, the DNA is TGTGCCAGCAGAATGGGGTACCTGTACGAGCAGTACTTC. Its translation is CASRMGYLYEQYF. The chain recombines TRBV12-3 or TRBV12-4 with TRBJ2-7; D remains unclear. Between the trimmed V and J ends, which lost 6 bases and 4 bases, there was a span of 13 bases. This CDR3 comprises 13 residues.

This sequence joins TRBV5-1 and TRBJ2-7; D gene uncertain. V lost 2 bases and J lost 5, with 23 bases in between. Per germline, CDR1 SGHRS and CDR2 YFSETQ. This CDR3 contains 17 residues. The DNA for the CDR3 is TGCGCCAGCAGCTTTATCGGCAGAGCTGATAAGGAGCACGAGCAGTACTTC. This translates into CASSFIGRADKEHEQYF.